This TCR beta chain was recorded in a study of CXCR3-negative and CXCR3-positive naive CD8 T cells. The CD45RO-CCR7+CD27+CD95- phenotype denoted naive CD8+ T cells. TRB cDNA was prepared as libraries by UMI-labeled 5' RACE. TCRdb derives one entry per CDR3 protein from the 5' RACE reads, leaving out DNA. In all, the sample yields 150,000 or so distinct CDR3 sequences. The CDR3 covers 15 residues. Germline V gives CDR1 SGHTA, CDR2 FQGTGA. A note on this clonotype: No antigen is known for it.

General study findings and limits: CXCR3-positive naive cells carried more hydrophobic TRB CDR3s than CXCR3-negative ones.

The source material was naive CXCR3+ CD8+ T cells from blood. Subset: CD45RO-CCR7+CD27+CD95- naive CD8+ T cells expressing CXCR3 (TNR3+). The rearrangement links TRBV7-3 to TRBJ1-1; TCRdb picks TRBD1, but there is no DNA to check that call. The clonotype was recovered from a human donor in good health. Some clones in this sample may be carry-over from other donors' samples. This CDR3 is CASSLTRGANTEAFF. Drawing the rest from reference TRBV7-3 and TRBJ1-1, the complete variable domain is GAGVSQTPSNKVTEKGKYVELRCDPISGHTALYWYRQSLGQGPEFLIYFQGTGAADDSGLPNDRFFAVRPEGSVSTLKIQRTERGDSAVYLCASSLTRGANTEAFFGQGTRLTVV.